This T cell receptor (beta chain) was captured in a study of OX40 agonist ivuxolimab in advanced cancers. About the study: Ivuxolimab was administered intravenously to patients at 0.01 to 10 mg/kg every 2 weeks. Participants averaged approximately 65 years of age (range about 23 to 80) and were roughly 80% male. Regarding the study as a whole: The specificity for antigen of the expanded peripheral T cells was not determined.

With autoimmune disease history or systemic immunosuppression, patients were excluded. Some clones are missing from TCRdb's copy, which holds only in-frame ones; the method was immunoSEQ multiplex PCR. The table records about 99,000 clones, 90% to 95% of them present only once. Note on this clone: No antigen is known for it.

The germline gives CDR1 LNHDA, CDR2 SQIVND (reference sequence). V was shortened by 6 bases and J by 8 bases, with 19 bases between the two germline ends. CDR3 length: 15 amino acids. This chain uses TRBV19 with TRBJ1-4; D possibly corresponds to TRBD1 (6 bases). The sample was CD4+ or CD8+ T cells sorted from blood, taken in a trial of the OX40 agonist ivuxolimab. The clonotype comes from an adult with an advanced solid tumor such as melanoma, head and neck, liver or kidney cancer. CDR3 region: CASRNTGPLKEKLFF. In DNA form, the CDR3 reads TGTGCCAGTAGAAATACAGGGCCTCTAAAAGAAAAACTGTTTTTT.